The 22 T cell receptor beta chains listed next were all sequenced from one sample in a study of blood T cell repertoires in COVID-19. Clones were sequenced by immunoSEQ multiplex PCR, and TCRdb holds only the in-frame ones, with some missing. The data hold approximately 93,000 clones, with about two thirds observed a single time. Sequencing was carried out using peripheral blood. The source is a woman of 80 years or more with acute or convalescent COVID-19.

This rearrangement joins TRBV7-9 to TRBJ2-1; 9 bases match TRBD2. The CDR3 consists of 18 residues. Losses at the gene ends were 2 bases for V and 0 bases for J; bases not matched to a gene: 8. From germline, CDR1 is SEHNR and CDR2 FQNEAQ (reference sequence). The CDR3 DNA sequence: TGTGCCAGCAGCTTATGGCGGGGGGGATCGAGCTCCTACAATGAGCAGTTCTTC. Encoded protein: CASSLWRGGSSSYNEQFF.

The chain has TRBV7-6 and TRBJ1-1, with TRBD1 identical over 7 bases. Germline V gene sequence: CDR1 SGHVS, CDR2 FNYEAQ. V trimming: 1 base; J trimming: 1 base; junction bases outside the gene matches: 6. The CDR3 sequence is 16 residues long. The CDR3 here is CASSLGQGEGNTEAFF. The CDR3 nucleotides are TGTGCCAGCAGCTTAGGACAGGGAGAAGGGAACACTGAAGCTTTCTTT.

This sequence joins TRBV10-3 and TRBJ1-2; 9 nucleotides line up with TRBD1. V shed 6 bases, J shed 11 bases, and the junction held 19 bases outside the gene matches. The germline V gene encodes CDR1 ENHRY and CDR2 SYGVKD. The CDR3 covers 16 residues. For the CDR3, the DNA is TGTGCCATCAGGCCGGGGACAGGGCGGGAGTCCCAAAGATACACCTTC. Its translation is CAIRPGTGRESQRYTF.

The gene calls are TRBV6-1 and TRBJ1-2; D possibly corresponds to TRBD1 (6 bases). The CDR3 runs 17 residues. Germline CDR1 MNHNS, CDR2 SASEGT. Between the trimmed V and J ends, which lost 4 bases and 6 bases, there was a span of 24 bases. The DNA of the CDR3 is TGTGCCAGCAGTGTCACTTGGGGTAGGACAGACCCACATGGCTACACCTTC. It is translated as CASSVTWGRTDPHGYTF.

The chain combines TRBV19 with TRBJ2-2; 8 positions agree with TRBD1. Unmatched junction bases numbered 6, after V lost 5 bases and J lost 7 bases. CDR1 is LNHDA, CDR2 SQIVND, per germline (reference sequence). The length of the CDR3 is 14 residues. Here the CDR3 reads CASSSRGLGGELFF. The CDR3 DNA reads TGTGCCAGTAGTTCCAGGGGGCTTGGCGGGGAGCTGTTTTTT.

The chain recombines TRBV7-9 with TRBJ1-1; D is uncertain. The V end was cut by 9 bases, the J end by 1 base, with 21 bases between. In germline, CDR1 is SEHNR, CDR2 FQNEAQ (reference sequence). The length of the CDR3 is 16 residues. CDR3 in amino acids: CASRLLGGRTNTEAFF. Written as DNA, the CDR3 is TGTGCCAGTAGACTTCTGGGAGGAAGGACGAACACTGAAGCTTTCTTT.

This clone was seen more than once but under ten times. V gene TRBV7-9 combines with J gene TRBJ1-1, with D tentatively TRBD1 (6 bases). The CDR3 has 12 amino acids. Trimming removed 5 bases at V and 6 bases at J, with 10 bases between. Germline loops: CDR1 SEHNR, CDR2 FQNEAQ (reference sequence). CDR3 bases: TGTGCCAGCAGCCCAGGGGCGGCTGAAGCTTTCTTT. As protein: CASSPGAAEAFF.

V and J are TRBV10-3 and TRBJ1-2; D possibly corresponds to TRBD1 (5 bases). Trimming cost V 8 bases and J 8 bases, with 18 bases left between them. Germline V lookup: CDR1 ENHRY, CDR2 SYGVKD. The CDR3 sequence is 13 residues long. The CDR3 spells CAISGSGGGGYTF. The CDR3 DNA reads TGTGCCATCTCGGGAAGCGGGGGTGGAGGCTACACCTTC.

This clone has a single count. Germline is not matched at one junction end, which may reflect a read error. The chain joins TRBV10-3 to TRBJ1-1; D is unclear. Germline V gene data show CDR1 as ENHRY and CDR2 as SYGVKD. The length of the CDR3 is 13 residues. CDR3 sequence reads: CALRPGSDTEAFF. CDR3 nucleotides: TGTGCCCTCAGGCCGGGGTCCGACACTGAAGCTTTCTTT.

This clone was recorded once. A junction end diverges from the germline sequence, so it may reflect a read error. The chain is built from TRBV18 and TRBJ1-5; possibly TRBD1 for D (6 bases). The CDR3 is made up of 16 amino acids. The germline gives CDR1 KGHSH, CDR2 LQKENI. CDR3 residues: CASSPSQGGGKQPQHF. The DNA for the CDR3 is TGTGCCAGCTCACCCTCACAGGGCGGGGGCAAACAGCCCCAGCATTTT.

This clone has a handful of counts. V is TRBV2 and J is TRBJ1-2; D might be TRBD1 (6 bases). Germline V CDR1 and CDR2: SNHLY, FYNNEI. Trimming removed 8 bases from V and 1 base from J, with 11 bases in between. The CDR3 extends over 13 amino acids. In DNA form, the CDR3 reads TGTGCCAGCTTTTCGGGACATAACTATGGCTACACCTTC. It translates to CASFSGHNYGYTF.

V usage is TRBV4-3 and J usage is TRBJ2-3; tentative D call: TRBD1 (6 bases). Germline-derived CDR1 and CDR2 are LGHNA and YSLEER. V lost 0 bases to trimming and J lost 8 bases, with 21 bases between them. CDR3 length: 17 residues. In DNA form, the CDR3 reads TGCGCCAGCAGCCAAGATAGGTTGACAGGCCACCGGGGTACGCAGTATTTT. It encodes CASSQDRLTGHRGTQYF.

In this sample, this clone turned up a few times. The V and J genes are TRBV27 and TRBJ2-3; no clear D. V was pared by 6 bases and J by 4 bases, with 14 bases between. The CDR3 is made up of 14 amino acids. CDR1 is MNHEY and CDR2 is SMNVEV in the germline V gene (reference sequence). The CDR3: CASSILRSADTQYF. CDR3 nucleotide sequence: TGTGCCAGCAGCATACTACGGTCGGCAGATACGCAGTATTTT.

The chain has TRBV29-1 and TRBJ2-3; TRBD2 might be the D (5 bases). Trimming stripped 7 bases from V and 0 bases from J, with 11 bases between. The length of the CDR3 is 13 residues. The V gene's germline CDR1 is SQVTM and CDR2 ANQGSEA. The CDR3 spells CSARLISTDTQYF. The CDR3 region has the DNA TGCAGCGCTCGACTAATAAGCACAGATACGCAGTATTTT.

The chain employs TRBV5-1 and TRBJ2-5; 8 bases line up with TRBD2. The CDR3 contains 14 residues. V shed 0 bases, J shed 3 bases, and the junction held 1 base outside the gene matches. The V gene's germline CDR1 is SGHRS and CDR2 YFSETQ. CDR3 protein: CASSLAGGEETQYF. The DNA for the CDR3 is TGCGCCAGCAGCTTGGCGGGGGGGGAAGAGACCCAGTACTTC.

The J gene is TRBJ2-5, the V gene TRBV5-1, with 8 bases matching TRBD1. Germline V gene lookup returns CDR1 SGHRS and CDR2 YFSETQ. V dropped 3 bases and J dropped 0; count of bases not matched to a gene: 10. The CDR3 loop spans 17 amino acids. CDR3 coding DNA: TGCGCCAGCAGCTCGATTACCGGGACAGGACACCAAGAGACCCAGTACTTC. Residues: CASSSITGTGHQETQYF. Looking up the rest from reference TRBV5-1 and TRBJ2-5 gives the full variable domain: KAGVTQTPRYLIKTRGQQVTLSCSPISGHRSVSWYQQTPGQGLQFLFEYFSETQRNKGNFPGRFSGRQFSNSRSEMNVSTLELGDSALYLCASSSITGTGHQETQYFGPGTRLLVL.

The V call is TRBV4-1, the J call TRBJ1-1; 7 nucleotides match TRBD1. The CDR3 has 16 amino acids. Germline V gene sequence: CDR1 MGHRA, CDR2 YSYEKL. J was trimmed by 5 bases and V by 1 base; bases with no gene match: 10. The CDR3 reads CASSQGWSQGDTEAFF. CDR3 DNA: TGCGCCAGCAGCCAAGGGTGGAGCCAGGGGGATACTGAAGCTTTCTTT.

This clone has only a few counts. The V gene is TRBV28, the J gene TRBJ1-1; TRBD1 matches 10 bases. J lost 5 bases, V lost 7 bases, and 7 bases had no gene match. The CDR3 spans 14 residues. Germline CDR1 is MDHEN and CDR2 is SYDVKM. CDR3: CASNPGTGVTEAFF. For the CDR3, the DNA is TGTGCCAGCAATCCCGGGACAGGGGTTACTGAAGCTTTCTTT.

V is TRBV30 and J is TRBJ1-2; D possibly corresponds to TRBD1 (5 bases). The CDR3 has 15 residues. CDR1 is GTSNPN, CDR2 SVGIG, per germline (reference sequence). The germline V and J ends were trimmed by 3 bases and 4 bases, with 18 bases remaining between them. CDR3 amino acids: CAWSQGAEASYGYTF. CDR3 nucleotides: TGTGCCTGGAGCCAAGGGGCTGAGGCCAGCTATGGCTACACCTTC.

V gene TRBV6-1 combines with J gene TRBJ1-2; D gene uncertain. The CDR3 has 12 amino acids. V lost 2 bases and J 5 bases, leaving 6 bases between the germline ends. From germline, CDR1 is MNHNS and CDR2 SASEGT. The CDR3 region is CASSELRYGYTF. The CDR3 DNA is TGTGCCAGCAGTGAACTTCGGTATGGCTACACCTTC.

This clone came up once. The rearrangement links TRBV7-2 to TRBJ2-4; 9 bases align to TRBD1. Germline V gene sequence: CDR1 SGHTA, CDR2 FQGNSA. The J segment lost 5 bases and the V segment lost 2 bases, leaving 4 bases of the junction unmatched. The CDR3 is 15 amino acids. This CDR3 is CASSLWDRAENIQYF. The CDR3 DNA sequence: TGTGCCAGCAGCTTATGGGACAGGGCCGAAAACATTCAGTACTTC. Looking up the rest from reference TRBV7-2 and TRBJ2-4 gives the full variable domain: GAGVSQSPSNKVTEKGKDVELRCDPISGHTALYWYRQSLGQGLEFLIYFQGNSAPDKSGLPSDRFSAERTGGSVSTLTIQRTQQEDSAVYLCASSLWDRAENIQYFGAGTRLSVL.

The chain has TRBV5-1 and TRBJ1-4; possible D gene TRBD1, 5 bases. Trimming cost V 3 bases and J 4 bases, with 10 bases left between them. This CDR3 contains 14 residues. Germline CDR1 reads SGHRS; CDR2 reads YFSETQ. CDR3 sequence: CASSSQANNEKLFF. CDR3 bases: TGCGCCAGCAGCTCACAGGCAAATAATGAAAAACTGTTTTTT.